This T cell receptor (beta chain) was sequenced for a study of cytomegalovirus exposure and HLA in healthy donors. Study-wide findings and caveats: A later analysis found most CMV-associated TCR beta chains apparently HLA-restricted.

Concerning this clone itself: Its antigen is not known.

V trimming: 7 bases; J trimming: 7 bases; junction bases outside the gene matches: 6. From germline, CDR1 is SNHLY and CDR2 FYNNEI. This CDR3 region has 13 residues. Primers: 60 Vbeta forward and 13 Jbeta reverse. TCRdb's copy holds only in-frame clones and misses some; the assay was immunoSEQ multiplex PCR. The sample lists over 80,000 clones, 81% occurring once. This chain uses TRBV2 with TRBJ1-4, with 7 bases matching TRBD1. The sample consisted of PBMCs. This clonotype was sampled from a man aged 35 to 55 in good health and CMV-seropositive. CDR3 region: CASNPGQAEKLFF. For the CDR3, the DNA is TGTGCCAGCAACCCTGGACAGGCTGAAAAACTGTTTTTT.